This entry lists 7 T cell receptor beta chains sequenced from one sample in a study of identical twins. One entry per CDR3 protein results from TCRdb running MiXCR on the 5' RACE reads. Of a few hundred thousand distinct CDR3 sequences in the sample, 15% to 20% are singletons; the top ten hold 12%. Sequencing was carried out using naive T cells sorted from blood. Every receptor here comes from a man aged 45-65 years in good health.

There are a few counts of this clonotype. The chain joins TRBV12-3 or TRBV12-4 to TRBJ1-1; the D is unclear. Trimming removed 1 base at V and 1 base at J, with 10 bases between. The CDR3 spans 15 residues. CDR3 sequence (DNA): TGTGCCAGCAGTTTAGTACAGTCACAGAACACTGAAGCTTTCTTT. This gives the protein CASSLVQSQNTEAFF.

This clonotype was recorded at least ten times. The V gene is TRBV2, the J gene TRBJ1-5; 10 bases agree with TRBD1. CDR3 length: 14 residues. Per germline, CDR1 SNHLY and CDR2 FYNNEI. Trimming took 5 bases from V and 7 from J; bases not matched to a gene: 5. Written as DNA, the CDR3 is TGTGCCAGCAGTCCCGGGACAGGGGAACAGCCCCAGCATTTT. It translates to CASSPGTGEQPQHF.

This chain connects TRBV15 to TRBJ2-3; 15 nucleotides align to TRBD2. CDR1 is LNHNV and CDR2 is YYDKDF in the germline V gene (reference sequence). Trimming cost V 1 base and J 4 bases; bases outside gene matches: 6. This CDR3 is 18 amino acids long. CDR3 protein: CATSRVTGLAGGADTQYF. DNA of the CDR3: TGTGCCACCAGCAGAGTAACAGGACTAGCGGGAGGGGCAGATACGCAGTATTTT.

This clonotype showed up many times. CDR3 sequence (DNA): TGTGCCATCAGTGTGGCGGTCACAGATACGCAGTATTTT. Its protein product is CAISVAVTDTQYF. The chain couples TRBV10-3 to TRBJ2-3; no clear D. CDR3 size: 13 residues. Looked up from germline, CDR1 is ENHRY and CDR2 is SYGVKD. V lost 4 bases and J lost 2, with 7 bases in between.

This clonotype was seen a handful of times. The rearrangement uses TRBV6-5 and TRBJ1-1; D is undetermined. This CDR3 contains 14 residues. V was pared by 1 base and J by 3 bases, with 9 bases between. CDR1 is MNHEY and CDR2 is SVGAGI in the germline V gene. CDR3 residues: CASSYWGSDTEAFF. CDR3 sequence (DNA): TGTGCCAGCAGTTACTGGGGTTCCGACACTGAAGCTTTCTTT.

The table lists this clonotype with many counts. V usage is TRBV19 and J usage is TRBJ1-1, with 7 bases that match TRBD1. The CDR3 has 15 amino acids. Germline-derived CDR1 and CDR2 are LNHDA and SQIVND (reference sequence). V dropped 7 bases and J dropped 3; count of bases not matched to a gene: 11. Written as DNA, the CDR3 is TGTGCCAGTACTTCTTGGGGCAGGGGGTACACTGAAGCTTTCTTT. It specifies CASTSWGRGYTEAFF.

Many counts were recorded for this clonotype. The chain links TRBV9 to TRBJ2-7; D may be TRBD2 (7 bases). V was clipped by 3 bases and J by 5 bases, with 9 bases between them. This CDR3 comprises 12 residues. Germline-derived CDR1 and CDR2 are SGDLS and YYNGEE. The CDR3 protein is CASSGGGHEQYF. The DNA for the CDR3 is TGTGCCAGCAGCGGGGGGGGGCACGAGCAGTACTTC. Full variable domain (missing parts from reference TRBV9 and TRBJ2-7): DSGVTQTPKHLITATGQRVTLRCSPRSGDLSVYWYQQSLDQGLQFLIQYYNGEERAKGNILERFSAQQFPDLHSELNLSSLELGDSALYFCASSGGGHEQYFGPGTRLTVT.